These 30 T cell receptor beta chains were all obtained from the same sample, sequenced in a study of cytomegalovirus exposure and HLA in healthy donors. The PCR contained 60 Vbeta and 13 Jbeta primers. Only in-frame clones appear in the TCRdb table, and some are missing; sequencing was by immunoSEQ multiplex PCR. The sample holds around 100,000 clones, more than 65% seen once. The sample was PBMCs. These receptors were collected from a woman under 30 in good health and CMV-seropositive.

CDR3 nucleotide sequence: TGTGCCAGTAGTATAGCGGACATCGGAGACACTGAAGCTTTCTTT. Its translation is CASSIADIGDTEAFF. The J gene is TRBJ1-1, the V gene TRBV19; D possibly corresponds to TRBD1 (5 bases). The CDR3 totals 15 residues. V gave up 1 base and J gave up 3 bases, with 12 bases separating them. CDR1 is LNHDA, CDR2 SQIVND, per germline (reference sequence).

The V gene is TRBV5-1, the J gene TRBJ1-4; TRBD1 matches at 10 bases. This CDR3 contains 15 residues. The V and J ends lost 4 bases and 5 bases, in that order; junction bases with no gene match: 5. The germline gives CDR1 SGHRS, CDR2 YFSETQ. The CDR3 DNA is TGCGCCAGCAGCCGGGACAGGGGCTTAAATGAAAAACTGTTTTTT. Translating it yields CASSRDRGLNEKLFF.

The rearrangement uses TRBV4-2 and TRBJ2-7; 9 positions match TRBD2. The germline V gene has CDR1 LGHNA and CDR2 YNFKEQ. V trimming: 2 bases; J trimming: 0 bases; junction bases outside the gene matches: 2. The CDR3 extends over 15 amino acids. CDR3 protein: CASSQRAGGSYEQYF. In DNA form, the CDR3 reads TGTGCCAGCAGCCAACGAGCGGGGGGCTCCTACGAGCAGTACTTC.

The chain joins TRBV9 to TRBJ1-4, with a possible D match to TRBD1 (5 bases). V gave up 4 bases and J gave up 8 bases, with 9 bases separating them. The CDR3 totals 12 residues. From germline, CDR1 is SGDLS and CDR2 YYNGEE. The CDR3 loop reads CASSSRGEKLFF. The CDR3, as DNA: TGTGCCAGCAGCTCCCGGGGGGAAAAACTGTTTTTT.

The chain joins TRBV6-5 to TRBJ1-2, with TRBD1 as a possible D gene (6 bases). This CDR3 has 13 residues. With 5 bases removed from V and 8 bases from J, the gap between germline ends came to 15 bases. Germline V gene data show CDR1 as MNHEY and CDR2 as SVGAGI. The CDR3 DNA sequence: TGTGCCAGCAGTCAACCAGGGGTATGGGGCTACACCTTC. Protein sequence: CASSQPGVWGYTF.

V and J are TRBV15 and TRBJ1-1, with D possibly matching TRBD1 (5 bases). Germline V gene sequence: CDR1 LNHNV, CDR2 YYDKDF (reference sequence). V gave up 5 bases and J gave up 0 bases, with 13 bases separating them. The CDR3 is 15 amino acids. The CDR3 loop is CATSSRGHLNTEAFF. The CDR3 DNA follows: TGTGCCACCAGCTCCCGAGGACATCTGAACACTGAAGCTTTCTTT.

This rearrangement joins TRBV7-6 to TRBJ1-1; 7 nucleotides align to TRBD1. Germline trimming cut 5 bases from V and 1 base from J; bases unmatched to any gene: 4. In germline, CDR1 is SGHVS, CDR2 FNYEAQ. The length of the CDR3 is 14 residues. Here the CDR3 reads CASSKGQKNTEAFF. Here the CDR3 DNA reads TGTGCCAGCAGCAAGGGACAGAAGAACACTGAAGCTTTCTTT.

This clone was picked up a small number of times. The genes are TRBV6-6 and TRBJ1-1; 7 nucleotides line up with TRBD1. Trimming at V came to 6 bases and at J to 2 bases, leaving 12 bases not matched to a gene. This CDR3 spans 16 amino acids. Per germline, CDR1 MNHNY and CDR2 SVGAGI (reference sequence). CDR3 in amino acids: CASSGGQARGNTEAFF. The CDR3 DNA reads TGTGCCAGCAGCGGTGGACAGGCTAGAGGAAACACTGAAGCTTTCTTT.

CDR3 protein: CASSLGVDRPSAEAFF. The DNA of the CDR3 is TGTGCCAGCAGCTTAGGCGTCGACAGGCCCAGCGCTGAAGCTTTCTTT. V gene TRBV7-2 combines with J gene TRBJ1-1, with D perhaps TRBD1 (6 bases). V lost 1 base to trimming and J lost 6 bases, with 18 bases between them. CDR1 and CDR2 from the germline V gene are SGHTA and FQGNSA. There are 16 residues in the CDR3.

V and J are TRBV19 and TRBJ1-4; 9 bases align to TRBD1. The CDR3 is made up of 14 amino acids. The germline V gene has CDR1 LNHDA and CDR2 SQIVND (reference sequence). The J segment lost 6 bases and the V segment lost 6 bases, leaving 5 bases of the junction unmatched. CDR3 in amino acids: CASSFRDRDEKLFF. The CDR3 DNA follows: TGTGCCAGTAGCTTCCGGGACAGGGATGAAAAACTGTTTTTT. The full variable domain, with the rest looked up from reference TRBV19 and TRBJ1-4, is DGGITQSPKYLFRKEGQNVTLSCEQNLNHDAMYWYRQDPGQGLRLIYYSQIVNDFQKGDIAEGYSVSREKKESFPLTVTSAQKNPTAFYLCASSFRDRDEKLFFGSGTQLSVL.

This clone was counted a few times. The V call is TRBV6-5, the J call TRBJ1-5; 7 bases map to TRBD1. Trimming took 6 bases from V and 7 from J; bases not matched to a gene: 6. The CDR3 length is 13 residues. Germline V gene data show CDR1 as MNHEY and CDR2 as SVGAGI. Here the CDR3 reads CASRPNRGQPQHF. CDR3 in DNA: TGTGCCAGCAGACCGAACAGGGGACAGCCCCAGCATTTT.

The chain's CDR3 is CAIADRQVYGYTF. The CDR3 DNA reads as TGTGCCATTGCCGACAGACAGGTCTATGGCTACACCTTC. V gene TRBV10-3 combines with J gene TRBJ1-2; a possible D gene is TRBD1 (6 bases). Germline V gives CDR1 ENHRY, CDR2 SYGVKD. With 9 bases removed from V and 4 bases from J, the gap between germline ends came to 15 bases. The CDR3 has 13 amino acids.

The V call is TRBV11-3, the J call TRBJ2-3, with 10 bases matching TRBD2. The V gene end was trimmed by 2 bases and the J gene end by 4 bases; junction bases not matched to a gene: 6. This CDR3 is 16 amino acids long. CDR1 and CDR2 from the germline V gene are SGHNT and YENEEA. In nucleotides, the CDR3 is TGTGCCAGCAGCTTATTCCTAGCGGGAGTATCAGATACGCAGTATTTT. Amino acid sequence: CASSLFLAGVSDTQYF. Combining the CDR3 with reference TRBV11-3 and TRBJ2-3 gives the whole variable domain EAGVVQSPRYKIIEKKQPVAFWCNPISGHNTLYWYLQNLGQGPELLIRYENEEAVDDSQLPKDRFSAERLKGVDSTLKIQPAELGDSAVYLCASSLFLAGVSDTQYFGPGTRLTVL.

The chain recombines TRBV9 with TRBJ2-5, with TRBD2 as a possible D gene (5 bases). Deletions cut 0 bases from V and 5 bases from J, with 11 bases between. This CDR3 region has 14 residues. Germline CDR1 reads SGDLS; CDR2 reads YYNGEE. Here the CDR3 reads CASSVGAWEETQYF. CDR3 nucleotides: TGTGCCAGCAGCGTAGGGGCCTGGGAGGAGACCCAGTACTTC.

The CDR3: CASSLLRGGVSYEQYF. As DNA, the CDR3 is TGTGCCAGCAGCTTGTTACGAGGGGGGGTTTCCTACGAGCAGTACTTC. The chain employs TRBV13 and TRBJ2-7; possibly TRBD2 for D (7 bases). V lost 3 bases and J 1 base, leaving 16 bases between the germline ends. CDR1 and CDR2 (germline): PRHDT, FYEKMQ (reference sequence). The CDR3 covers 16 residues.

The V and J genes are TRBV9 and TRBJ2-1; 12 bases map to TRBD2. V lost 4 bases, J lost 5 bases, and 4 bases stayed unmatched. Looked up from germline, CDR1 is SGDLS and CDR2 is YYNGEE. The CDR3 length is 15 residues. The CDR3 coding sequence is TGTGCCAGCAGCACTAGCGGGGGGAACCACAATGAGCAGTTCTTC. Encoded protein: CASSTSGGNHNEQFF.

V is TRBV28 and J is TRBJ1-3; 10 bases map to TRBD1. Losses at the gene ends were 7 bases for V and 4 bases for J; bases not matched to a gene: 7. Germline lookup yields CDR1 MDHEN and CDR2 SYDVKM. The CDR3 contains 15 residues. The CDR3 loop reads CASTRQGASGNTIYF. The DNA for the CDR3 is TGTGCCAGCACCCGACAGGGGGCATCGGGAAACACCATATATTTT.

In this sample, this clone turned up once. The CDR3 loop is CSVEPGQGYEQYF. CDR3 coding DNA: TGCAGCGTTGAACCGGGACAGGGATACGAGCAGTACTTC. The chain uses TRBV29-1 and TRBJ2-7; TRBD1 matches 9 bases. Germline values: CDR1 SQVTM, CDR2 ANQGSEA. Trimming took 2 bases from V and 4 from J; bases not matched to a gene: 3. The length of the CDR3 is 13 residues.

The chain employs TRBV19 and TRBJ1-1, with unresolved D. Trimming took off 10 bases at V and 0 bases at J, with 18 bases between the two ends. CDR1 and CDR2 (germline): LNHDA, SQIVND (reference sequence). CDR3 length: 15 amino acids. The CDR3 sequence is CATVEVGRLNTEAFF. The CDR3 DNA reads as TGTGCCACAGTAGAAGTCGGCAGGTTGAACACTGAAGCTTTCTTT.

V gene TRBV7-9 combines with J gene TRBJ2-3, with 12 bases that match TRBD2. The V gene's germline CDR1 is SEHNR and CDR2 FQNEAQ (reference sequence). The CDR3 contains 16 residues. Germline trimming cut 5 bases from V and 4 bases from J; bases unmatched to any gene: 7. The chain's CDR3 is CASSPGLAGTSDTQYF. DNA for the CDR3: TGTGCCAGCAGCCCTGGACTAGCGGGAACTTCAGATACGCAGTATTTT.

The chain links TRBV9 to TRBJ2-1; the match to TRBD2 covers 8 bases. Germline-derived CDR1 and CDR2 are SGDLS and YYNGEE. V shed 3 bases, J shed 10 bases, and the junction held 3 bases outside the gene matches. This CDR3 has 12 amino acids. CDR3 amino acids: CASSAVAGEQFF. As DNA, the CDR3 is TGTGCCAGCAGCGCGGTAGCGGGAGAGCAGTTCTTC.

The chain carries TRBV2 and TRBJ2-5; D perhaps matches TRBD1 (5 bases). The CDR3 consists of 14 residues. Germline V CDR1 and CDR2: SNHLY, FYNNEI. Deletions cut 1 base from V and 5 bases from J, with 11 bases between. The CDR3 bases are TGTGCCAGCAGTGAAGGGACGACAGTTGAGACCCAGTACTTC. Amino acid sequence: CASSEGTTVETQYF.

This sequence joins TRBV28 and TRBJ2-6, with TRBD1 identical over 7 bases. Germline CDR1 reads MDHEN; CDR2 reads SYDVKM. The CDR3 has 17 residues. Trimming at V came to 4 bases and at J to 0 bases, leaving 6 bases not matched to a gene. CDR3 sequence reads: CASSSQGESSGANVLTF. Here the CDR3 DNA reads TGTGCCAGCAGTTCTCAGGGGGAAAGCTCTGGGGCCAACGTCCTGACTTTC.

The CDR3 here is CASRILAGGNTGELFF. The CDR3, as DNA: TGTGCCAGCAGGATTCTAGCGGGGGGGAACACCGGGGAGCTGTTTTTT. V usage is TRBV27 and J usage is TRBJ2-2; 11 bases fit TRBD2. The junction had 4 bases not matched to a gene; V was cut back by 6 bases and J by 1 base. Germline loops: CDR1 MNHEY, CDR2 SMNVEV (reference sequence). This CDR3 spans 16 amino acids.

The chain carries TRBV7-9 and TRBJ1-3, with D possibly being TRBD1 (6 bases). Germline CDR1 SEHNR, CDR2 FQNEAQ (reference sequence). The V gene lost 1 base and the J gene lost 0 bases, with 13 bases spanning the gap. CDR3 length equals 17 residues. The CDR3, as DNA: TGTGCCAGCAGCTTAGGAGGGCAGGGGATCTCTGGAAACACCATATATTTT. Translation gives CASSLGGQGISGNTIYF.

This chain connects TRBV6-1 to TRBJ2-5; D uncertain. From germline, CDR1 is MNHNS and CDR2 SASEGT. This CDR3 is built from 13 residues. V lost 4 bases to trimming and J lost 1 base, with 7 bases between them. The CDR3 DNA reads as TGTGCCAGCAGTGCGGTATCCCAAGAGACCCAGTACTTC. Residues: CASSAVSQETQYF.

Concerning this clone itself: At one of its ends the junction is not consistent with the germline gene, which may arise from a read error. V is TRBV25-1 and J is TRBJ1-2; D is unresolved. The V gene's germline CDR1 is MGHDK and CDR2 SYGVNS. The CDR3 runs 12 residues. Here the CDR3 DNA reads TGTGCCAGCAGTAAAAGATCAGAGGGCTACCCCTTC. This codes for CASSKRSEGYPF.

This clone was seen once. This rearrangement joins TRBV6-1 to TRBJ1-1, with 8 bases lining up with TRBD1. The CDR3 is made up of 14 amino acids. CDR1 and CDR2 from the germline V gene are MNHNS and SASEGT. V lost 5 bases, J lost 3 bases, and 5 bases stayed unmatched. The CDR3 bases are TGTGCCAGCAGTATGACAGGGGATTACACTGAAGCTTTCTTT. It codes for CASSMTGDYTEAFF.

The chain couples TRBV27 to TRBJ2-3, with 12 bases matching TRBD2. CDR3 length: 18 amino acids. CDR1 MNHEY and CDR2 SMNVEV come from the germline V gene (reference sequence). The junction had 5 bases not matched to a gene; V was cut back by 1 base and J by 0 bases. Written as DNA, the CDR3 is TGTGCCAGCAGTTTATTGCTAGCGGGAGGGCCGAGCACAGATACGCAGTATTTT. Protein product: CASSLLLAGGPSTDTQYF.

This clone has only one observation. CDR3 in amino acids: CAISESETRWFF. As DNA, the CDR3 is TGTGCCATCAGTGAGTCGGAGACTAGGTGGTTCTTC. V is TRBV10-3 and J is TRBJ2-1; possible D gene TRBD2, 6 bases. The CDR3 loop spans 12 amino acids. Germline CDR1 ENHRY, CDR2 SYGVKD. Trimming took off 0 bases at V and 15 bases at J, with 12 bases between the two ends.